These 23 T cell receptor beta chains originate from one sample sequenced in a study of T cells in Graves' hyperthyroidism and ophthalmopathy (dated by TCRdb to between 2018 and 2021). Libraries were made using multiplex PCR. Instrument on record: Illumina HiSeq 2000. TCR beta CDR3 regions were amplified from RNA transcripts. The first round of RT-PCR for the TCR CDR3 was performed with the HTBI primer set and the Qiagen OneStep RT-PCR kit. TCRdb reran the public reads through fastp at Q25 and MiXCR, keeping productive beta chains. For every CDR3 protein sequence, its rows merge into one entry that carries the most common genes and DNA. For this sample the table gives around 300,000 distinct CDR3 sequences, of which approximately 20% were detected only once. Under 65% of the sample goes to the ten largest clones. Sequenced: blood. All receptors come from a man between 25 and 39 years old with Graves' ophthalmopathy.

This clonotype has more than one count but fewer than ten. This chain links TRBV5-1 with TRBJ2-2, with TRBD2 as a possible D gene (5 bases). Trimming removed 2 bases from V and 4 bases from J, with 15 bases in between. Germline assignment: CDR1 SGHRS and CDR2 YFSETQ. This CDR3 spans 16 amino acids. The CDR3 spells CASSLTRTSATGELFF. CDR3 nucleotide sequence: TGCGCCAGCAGCTTAACCCGAACTAGTGCCACCGGGGAGCTGTTTTTT.

In this sample, this clonotype turned up a few times. The chain uses TRBV25-1 and TRBJ2-2, with D perhaps assigned TRBD1 or TRBD2 (5 bases each). CDR3 size: 14 residues. From germline, CDR1 is MGHDK and CDR2 SYGVNS. V was trimmed by 8 bases and J by 7 bases, leaving 17 bases between them. CDR3 sequence (DNA): TGTGCCAGCGATAGAGGGGTCGCGGGCGGGGAGCTGTTTTTT. Amino acid sequence: CASDRGVAGGELFF.

This clonotype was seen a handful of times. This chain links TRBV28 with TRBJ1-3; D unresolved. There are 15 residues in the CDR3. Between the trimmed V and J ends, which lost 6 bases and 0 bases, there was a span of 12 bases. Germline assignment: CDR1 MDHEN and CDR2 SYDVKM. The chain's CDR3 is CASSRISVSGNTIYF. CDR3 nucleotide sequence: TGTGCCAGCAGCCGAATTTCCGTCTCTGGAAACACCATATATTTT. Full variable domain (rest looked up from reference TRBV28 and TRBJ1-3): DVKVTQSSRYLVKRTGEKVFLECVQDMDHENMFWYRQDPGLGLRLIYFSYDVKMKEKGDIPEGYSVSREKKERFSLILESASTNQTSMYLCASSRISVSGNTIYFGEGSWLTVV.

The chain links TRBV5-1 to TRBJ2-7, with D maybe TRBD2 (5 bases). Trimming left V 0 bases short and J 6 bases short, with 13 bases between. This CDR3 is built from 14 residues. Germline assignment: CDR1 SGHRS and CDR2 YFSETQ. DNA for the CDR3: TGCGCCAGCAGCTTGGAAGGCCGCGCGGGCGAGCAGTACTTC. Protein product: CASSLEGRAGEQYF.

The rearrangement uses TRBV10-3 and TRBJ2-7; 8 bases map to TRBD2. The J segment lost 9 bases and the V segment lost 0 bases, leaving 4 bases of the junction unmatched. The CDR3 has 13 amino acids. Germline V gene sequence: CDR1 ENHRY, CDR2 SYGVKD. CDR3 sequence (DNA): TGTGCCATCAGTGAGTCCGGACTAGCAGTGCAGTACTTC. It encodes CAISESGLAVQYF.

The chain carries TRBV14 and TRBJ2-7; D uncertain. Germline loops: CDR1 SGHDN, CDR2 FVKESK. V lost 2 bases and J 3 bases, leaving 14 bases between the germline ends. The CDR3 has 15 residues. CDR3 sequence: CASSQLDTHYYEQYF. The CDR3 DNA sequence: TGTGCCAGCAGCCAATTAGACACTCACTACTACGAGCAGTACTTC.

The chain recombines TRBV11-2 with TRBJ1-3, with D perhaps TRBD1 (5 bases). The germline V gene has CDR1 SGHAT and CDR2 FQNNGV. The length of the CDR3 is 16 residues. The V gene lost 4 bases and the J gene lost 0 bases, with 13 bases spanning the gap. The CDR3 reads CASSSLGGYSGNTIYF. Written as DNA, the CDR3 is TGTGCCAGCAGCTCACTTGGGGGATACTCTGGAAACACCATATATTTT.

This chain uses TRBV20-1 with TRBJ2-6; D not resolved. V lost 0 bases, J lost 5 bases, and 14 bases lay in between. Germline V gene data show CDR1 as DFQATT and CDR2 as SNEGSKA (reference sequence). The CDR3 covers 16 residues. The CDR3 is CSARDPFGDRANVLTF. CDR3 sequence (DNA): TGCAGTGCTAGAGATCCCTTTGGGGATAGGGCCAACGTCCTGACTTTC.

This clonotype was counted ten times or more. This rearrangement joins TRBV28 to TRBJ2-7; the match to TRBD2 covers 9 bases. The CDR3 extends over 15 amino acids. CDR1 is MDHEN and CDR2 is SYDVKM in the germline V gene. V shed 2 bases and J 6 bases; nucleotides not matched to a gene: 8. CDR3: CASSLTTSGRLEQYF. Here the CDR3 DNA reads TGTGCCAGCAGTTTAACGACTAGCGGTCGCCTCGAGCAGTACTTC.

Only a few counts were recorded for this clonotype. The chain recombines TRBV11-3 with TRBJ1-6; D may be TRBD1 (5 bases). The CDR3 runs 14 residues. V gave up 8 bases and J gave up 8 bases, with 16 bases separating them. Germline values: CDR1 SGHNT, CDR2 YENEEA. The chain's CDR3 is CASGPGGGDSPLHF. The CDR3 coding sequence is TGTGCCAGCGGCCCTGGAGGAGGGGATTCACCCCTCCACTTT.

This clonotype came up a few times. The chain combines TRBV10-3 with TRBJ2-1; tentative D call: TRBD1 (7 bases). The length of the CDR3 is 20 residues. The V gene lost 0 bases and the J gene lost 2 bases, with 23 bases spanning the gap. Germline CDR1 reads ENHRY; CDR2 reads SYGVKD. The CDR3 DNA sequence: TGTGCCATCAGTGAGTCGGGAGGAAAGGGGGCGAGAGCTACCTACAATGAGCAGTTCTTC. Residues: CAISESGGKGARATYNEQFF.

V usage is TRBV2 and J usage is TRBJ2-5; no clear D gene. Deletions cut 2 bases from V and 5 bases from J, with 6 bases between. CDR1 SNHLY and CDR2 FYNNEI come from the germline V gene. This CDR3 spans 12 amino acids. The CDR3, as DNA: TGTGCCAGCAGTGAACAAAGGGAGACCCAGTACTTC. It is translated as CASSEQRETQYF.

This clonotype was observed a handful of times. The chain recombines TRBV5-1 with TRBJ2-4; TRBD1 matches 7 bases. Unmatched junction bases numbered 2, after V lost 0 bases and J lost 5 bases. CDR3 length: 14 residues. Germline loops: CDR1 SGHRS, CDR2 YFSETQ. The CDR3 reads CASSLGGQQNIQYF. Written as DNA, the CDR3 is TGCGCCAGCAGCTTGGGGGGACAGCAAAACATTCAGTACTTC.

The chain carries TRBV19 and TRBJ1-1, with a weak D call TRBD1 (5 bases). Germline assignment: CDR1 LNHDA and CDR2 SQIVND (reference sequence). This CDR3 has 13 amino acids. Deletions cut 7 bases from V and 8 bases from J, with 17 bases between. The CDR3 region is CASNEARATEAFF. CDR3 sequence (DNA): TGTGCCAGTAACGAGGCCAGGGCGACCGAAGCTTTCTTT.

The V and J genes are TRBV19 and TRBJ1-1; possible D gene TRBD1, 5 bases. Trimming left V 4 bases short and J 4 bases short, with 19 bases between. Germline CDR1 and CDR2: LNHDA and SQIVND (reference sequence). The CDR3 loop spans 16 amino acids. CDR3 sequence (DNA): TGTGCCAGTAGTAGGGTGGGGGTTGTCGAGGCCACTGAAGCTTTCTTT. It specifies CASSRVGVVEATEAFF.

This chain uses TRBV11-3 with TRBJ1-5; 9 bases line up with TRBD1. The germline CDR1 and CDR2 sequences are SGHNT and YENEEA. Trimming took 4 bases from V and 4 from J; bases not matched to a gene: 8. This CDR3 is built from 16 residues. The CDR3 sequence is CASSSDRDRANQPQHF. The CDR3 DNA reads TGTGCCAGCAGCTCTGATCGGGACAGGGCGAATCAGCCCCAGCATTTT.

This clonotype was recorded many times. This sequence joins TRBV28 and TRBJ1-5; D gene unclear. This CDR3 is built from 14 residues. The V and J ends lost 6 bases and 0 bases respectively, with 9 bases between them. CDR1 is MDHEN and CDR2 is SYDVKM in the germline V gene. The CDR3 DNA sequence: TGTGCCAGCAGACGGACGGATAGCAATCAGCCCCAGCATTTT. This codes for CASRRTDSNQPQHF.

As regards this clonotype: This may be a read error: a much more frequent sequence differs by one nucleotide. V is TRBV5-1 and J is TRBJ1-6, with 11 bases matching TRBD1. CDR1 SGHRS and CDR2 YFSETQ come from the germline V gene. This CDR3 contains 16 residues. The DNA of the CDR3 is TGCGCCAGCAGCCTTGGACAGGGGGCGAAGGGTTCACCCCTCCGCTTT. Translated: CASSLGQGAKGSPLRF.

The chain links TRBV4-2 to TRBJ2-7; perhaps TRBD1 as D (6 bases). V lost 0 bases and J lost 4, with 10 bases in between. The CDR3 is 14 amino acids. CDR1 LGHNA and CDR2 YNFKEQ come from the germline V gene. The CDR3 loop is CASSQDQRGYEQYF. DNA for the CDR3: TGTGCCAGCAGCCAAGATCAGAGGGGGTACGAGCAGTACTTC.

This clonotype was found many times. The chain joins TRBV6-6 to TRBJ2-7; TRBD2 matches at 13 bases. Per the germline V gene, CDR1 is MNHNY and CDR2 is SVGAGI (reference sequence). This CDR3 has 17 residues. V shed 1 base and J 4 bases; nucleotides not matched to a gene: 7. As DNA, the CDR3 is TGTGCCAGCAGTTACTTTGGACTAGCGGGAGAAGGGTACGAGCAGTACTTC. It codes for CASSYFGLAGEGYEQYF.

This clonotype came up many times. The chain combines TRBV12-3 or TRBV12-4 with TRBJ2-7; either TRBD1 or TRBD2 may supply D (7 bases each). The V and J ends lost 5 bases and 4 bases respectively, with 18 bases between them. The CDR3 length is 15 residues. In nucleotides, the CDR3 is TGTGCCAGCAGTCTACAGGGGAGCGGGACTTACGAGCAGTACTTC. Encoded protein: CASSLQGSGTYEQYF.

The rearrangement uses TRBV5-1 and TRBJ1-1, with D perhaps TRBD1 (6 bases). The ends were cut back, 4 bases at V and 5 bases at J, with 24 bases in the middle. The CDR3 spans 17 residues. Germline loops: CDR1 SGHRS, CDR2 YFSETQ. In DNA, the CDR3 is TGCGCCAGCAGCCCTTTTGGGGGGGGCGGATTGGGTACTGAAGCTTTCTTT. Translation gives CASSPFGGGGLGTEAFF.

Remarks on this clonotype: A much larger clone lies one base from this, so it may be a read error. The chain has TRBV7-9 and TRBJ2-5, with a tentative D call TRBD2 (7 bases). The CDR3 totals 17 residues. Trimming stripped 5 bases from V and 7 bases from J, with 26 bases between. CDR1 is SEHNR and CDR2 is FQNEAQ in the germline V gene (reference sequence). In DNA, the CDR3 is TGTGCCAGCAGCCTAAGTGACGGGGGGCTGATTGGTGGGACCCAGTACTTC. Translating gives CASSLSDGGLIGGTQYF. The whole variable domain, filled in from reference TRBV7-9 and TRBJ2-5, reads DTGVSQNPRHKITKRGQNVTFRCDPISEHNRLYWYRQTLGQGPEFLTYFQNEAQLEKSRLLSDRFSAERPKGSFSTLEIQRTEQGDSAMYLCASSLSDGGLIGGTQYFGPGTRLLVL.